This T cell receptor (beta chain) was found in a study of control samples from healthy donors and cancer patients. TCRdb's table, derived via immunoSEQ multiplex PCR, lists solely in-frame clones and lacks some. The data hold approximately 86,000 clones, with approximately 86% observed a single time. Per germline, CDR1 KGHDR and CDR2 SFDVKD. V lost 4 bases to trimming and J lost 4 bases, with 9 bases between them. The CDR3 totals 13 residues. The origin of this receptor is a man aged 25-40 years in good health. Sequencing input: blood. The chain employs TRBV24-1 and TRBJ1-2; D is uncertain. The CDR3 is CATSETQSYGYTF. In nucleotides, the CDR3 is TGTGCCACCAGTGAGACACAATCCTATGGCTACACCTTC.